The present T cell receptor beta chain was sequenced within a study of blood T cell repertoires in COVID-19. Across the whole study: COVID-19 samples from acute and convalescent phases originated in the United States, Italy and Spain. The analysed material was cDNA or gDNA that came from T cells, B-cell-depleted T cells, or PBMCs.

V was pared by 2 bases and J by 0 bases, with 7 bases of the junction left unmatched. CDR1 is SNHLY and CDR2 is FYNNEI in the germline V gene. The CDR3 totals 17 residues. TCRdb keeps only in-frame clones here, not all; method: immunoSEQ multiplex PCR. The data contain 350,000 to 450,000 clones, 85% to 90% of them seen just once; the ten biggest clones take up around 2.9%. The sequencing sample was made of peripheral blood. The gene calls are TRBV2 and TRBJ2-3; 8 bases fit TRBD2. The origin of this receptor is a human donor in a cohort sampled during active COVID-19. Written as DNA, the CDR3 is TGTGCCAGCAGTGAATCGGGCGGGGGGCCCAGCACAGATACGCAGTATTTT. This codes for CASSESGGGPSTDTQYF.